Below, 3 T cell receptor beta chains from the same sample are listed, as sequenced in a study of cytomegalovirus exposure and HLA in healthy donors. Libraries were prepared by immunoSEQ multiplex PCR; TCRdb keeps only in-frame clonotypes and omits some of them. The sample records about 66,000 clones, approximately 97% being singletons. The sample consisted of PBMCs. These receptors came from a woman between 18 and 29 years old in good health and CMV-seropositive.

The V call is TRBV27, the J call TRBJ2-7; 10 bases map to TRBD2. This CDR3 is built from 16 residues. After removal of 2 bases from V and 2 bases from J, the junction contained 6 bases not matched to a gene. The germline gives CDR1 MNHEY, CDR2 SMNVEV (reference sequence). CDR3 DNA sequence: TGTGCCAGCAGTTTACGGACTAGCGGAGGAACCTACGAGCAGTACTTC. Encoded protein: CASSLRTSGGTYEQYF.

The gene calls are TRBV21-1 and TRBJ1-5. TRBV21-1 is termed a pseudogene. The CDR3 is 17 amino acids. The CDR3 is CASSKWHTGGLNQPQHF. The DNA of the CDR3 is TGTGCCAGCAGCAAATGGCATACGGGAGGACTTAATCAGCCCCAGCATTTT.

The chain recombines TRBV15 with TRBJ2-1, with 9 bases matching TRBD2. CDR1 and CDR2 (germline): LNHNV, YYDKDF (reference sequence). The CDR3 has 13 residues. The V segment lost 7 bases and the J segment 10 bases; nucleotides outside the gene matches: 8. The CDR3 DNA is TGTGCCACCAACTTAGCGGGAGCGAGCGAGCAGTTCTTC. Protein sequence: CATNLAGASEQFF. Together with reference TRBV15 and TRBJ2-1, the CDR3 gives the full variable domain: DAMVIQNPRYQVTQFGKPVTLSCSQTLNHNVMYWYQQKSSQAPKLLFHYYDKDFNNEADTPDNFQSRRPNTSFCFLDIRSPGLGDTAMYLCATNLAGASEQFFGPGTRLTVL.